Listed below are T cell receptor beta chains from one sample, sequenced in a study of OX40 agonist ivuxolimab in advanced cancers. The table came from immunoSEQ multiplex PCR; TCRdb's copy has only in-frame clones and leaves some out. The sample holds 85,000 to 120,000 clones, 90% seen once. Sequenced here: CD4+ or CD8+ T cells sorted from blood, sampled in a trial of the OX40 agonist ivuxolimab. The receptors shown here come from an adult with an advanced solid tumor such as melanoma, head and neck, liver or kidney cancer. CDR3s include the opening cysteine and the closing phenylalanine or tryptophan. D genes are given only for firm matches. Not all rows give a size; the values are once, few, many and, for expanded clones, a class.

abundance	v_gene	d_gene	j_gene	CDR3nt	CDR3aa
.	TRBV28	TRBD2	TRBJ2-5	TGTGCCAGCAGCCAAGTCCCGGGCGGGGGGGCTAGGCGAGAGACCCAGTACTTC	CASSQVPGGGARRETQYF
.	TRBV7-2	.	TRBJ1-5	TGTGCCAGCAGTTCAGAATCTCTGGGGCAGCCCCAGCATTTT	CASSSESLGQPQHF
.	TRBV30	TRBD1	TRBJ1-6	TGTGCCTGGAGTACCGGGACAGGGAATTCACCCCTCCACTTT	CAWSTGTGNSPLHF
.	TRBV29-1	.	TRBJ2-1	TGCAGCGTTGAAGGTAGCTCCTACAATGAGCAGTTCTTC	CSVEGSSYNEQFF
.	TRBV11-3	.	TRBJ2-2	TGTGCCAGCAGCTTCAGGGGGGCCTTCGGGGAGCTGTTTTTT	CASSFRGAFGELFF
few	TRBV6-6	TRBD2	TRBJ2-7	TGTGCCAGCACCCATACTAGCGGGCCCTACGAGCAGTACTTC	CASTHTSGPYEQYF
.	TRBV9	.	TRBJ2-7	TGTGCCAGCAGCGTAAGTAGCGTACCCTACGAGCAGTACTTC	CASSVSSVPYEQYF
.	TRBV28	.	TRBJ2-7	TGTGCCATCAGCCATCCCCCGAGATACGAGCAGTACTTC	CAISHPPRYEQYF
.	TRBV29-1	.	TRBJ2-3	TGCAGCGTTGATTCGCCGGGAACAGATACGCAGTATTTT	CSVDSPGTDTQYF
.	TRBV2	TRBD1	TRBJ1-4	TGTGCCAGCAACCTAGTCGGACAGGGAGGAGGAGAAAAACTGTTTTTT	CASNLVGQGGGEKLFF
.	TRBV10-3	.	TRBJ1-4	TGTGCCTCAAGTGGGGCGGGTTATGAAAAACTGTTTTTT	CASSGAGYEKLFF
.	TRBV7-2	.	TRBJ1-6	TGTGCCAGCAGATCTTCGGTGGGGAGCAATTCACCCCTCCACTTT	CASRSSVGSNSPLHF
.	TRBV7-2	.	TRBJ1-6	TGTGCCAGCAGGAGCCCGGGGCTCAGGTCACCCCTCCACTTT	CASRSPGLRSPLHF
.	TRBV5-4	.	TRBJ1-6	TGTGCCAGCAGCTTGGCCGGCAGCTCCTATAATTCACCCCTCCACTTT	CASSLAGSSYNSPLHF
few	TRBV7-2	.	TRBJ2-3	TGTGCCAGCAGCTTAGCGCCAGGGTGGGGCACAGATACGCAGTATTTT	CASSLAPGWGTDTQYF
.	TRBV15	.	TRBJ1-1	TGTGCCACCAGCAGAGATCAGGGTCGGACTGAAGCTTTCTTT	CATSRDQGRTEAFF
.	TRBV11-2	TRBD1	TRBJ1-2	TGTGCCAGCAGCTTACCCCAGGGGGTACTCTATGGCTACACCTTC	CASSLPQGVLYGYTF
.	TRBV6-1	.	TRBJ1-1	TGTGCCAGCATACTTGACAGGTTGAACACTGAAGCTTTCTTT	CASILDRLNTEAFF
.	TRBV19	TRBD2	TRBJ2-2	TGTGCCAGTAGAGCGGGGGTCTCCGGGGAGCTGTTTTTT	CASRAGVSGELFF
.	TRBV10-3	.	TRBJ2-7	TGTGCCATCAATGACCCCAGGCAGGGCGGATCCTACGAGCAGTACTTC	CAINDPRQGGSYEQYF